This T cell receptor (beta chain) was recovered during a study of T cell responses to AZD1222 COVID-19 vaccine (dated by TCRdb to the early 2020s). Study-level background: AZD1222 recipients with second doses at about 4 weeks or about 12 weeks were pooled, because spike-specific TCR depth and breadth did not differ between schedules. TCR sequencing covered some 240 trial participants: about 210 given two doses of AZD1222 and 26 given two doses of MenACWY control vaccine. Trial participants were enrolled by age into subgroups of 18-55, 56-69 and 70-plus years, and 148, 28 and 57 TCR-sequenced participants, respectively, were included in these subgroups.

As regards this clone: Its antigen is still unknown. No much larger clone exists at a distance of one base, and base qualities are not known.

This specimen's time point label, interpreted: baseline before first vaccination. The vaccinee samples were drawn from two UK trials, COV001 and COV002, one of which was a single-blind randomized controlled phase 2/3 trial testing AZD1222 (ChAdOx1 nCoV-19) in healthy adults. For TCRbeta chain sequencing, PBMC samples were collected from trial participants at day 0 and at day 28 after the second dose. The paper's findings and limits, for the study overall: Nearly half of unique spike-specific TCRs reportedly recognized epitopes outside regions mutated in the B.1.351 and B.1.1.7 variants. Conclusions about previously exposed vaccinees are limited because only 6 or 7 AZD1222 recipients were SARS-CoV-2 seropositive at baseline. Participants were mostly white British and included more females than males, and it was suggested by the authors that clonal diversity may have been underestimated. In the small 56-69-year group, the increase in depth fell short of significance, most likely because of low power. Spike-specific TCR breadth and depth rose significantly after two AZD1222 doses compared with day 0 and with MenACWY recipients. The vaccine-associated CD4 TCRs covered the entire spike protein, and the dominant responses fell in regions 160-218 and 743-854. Because no samples from the day 14 peak response were available, repertoires could be characterized only after the peak T cell response.

The CDR3 regions of human TCRbeta chains were analyzed by immunosequencing. The paper's processing steps were these. TCRs in the repertoires were matched against a reference library of SARS-CoV-2-specific TCRs that had been generated with the MIRA antigen-specificity platform. Breadth meant the fraction of unique TCRs that were SARS-CoV-2-associated, whereas depth meant the fraction of total T cells that were SARS-CoV-2-associated. Using the MIRA data, every spike-specific TCR was mapped to the spike region that the TCR reacted to and assigned to either a CD4 or a CD8 class. Log10-transformed breadth and depth values were compared by one-way ANOVA with Sidak's multiple comparisons tests. Not all clones reach the TCRdb copy of this immuneACCESS table, which keeps in-frame sequences only. Checked studies attribute under half of the gap to unresolved V genes and leave the rest unexplained. For V, J and clone size, that table is used; D and trimming come from the DNA. The sample table records some 80,000 clones; more than 90% of these occur just once. About 5.2% of the sample is in the top ten clones.

Specimen: peripheral blood, collected on day 0 of AZD1222 vaccination. This TCR derives from an adult in good health.

The base sequence is TGTGCCAGCAGGGGGACTAATCCCCAGCCCCAGCATTTT. It specifies CASRGTNPQPQHF. Rearrangement joined TRBV5-8 to TRBJ1-5; TRBD1 is perhaps the D gene, given 5 matching bases. Deletion took 5 bases off V and 7 bases off J, with a span of 13 bases between the germline ends. Sequences SGHTS (CDR1) and YDEGEE (CDR2) are obtained from the germline V gene. Measured from the cysteine to the phenylalanine, the CDR3 is 13 residues long. Left in the record is the CDR3 DNA by itself, 39 bases read in frame from the first base.